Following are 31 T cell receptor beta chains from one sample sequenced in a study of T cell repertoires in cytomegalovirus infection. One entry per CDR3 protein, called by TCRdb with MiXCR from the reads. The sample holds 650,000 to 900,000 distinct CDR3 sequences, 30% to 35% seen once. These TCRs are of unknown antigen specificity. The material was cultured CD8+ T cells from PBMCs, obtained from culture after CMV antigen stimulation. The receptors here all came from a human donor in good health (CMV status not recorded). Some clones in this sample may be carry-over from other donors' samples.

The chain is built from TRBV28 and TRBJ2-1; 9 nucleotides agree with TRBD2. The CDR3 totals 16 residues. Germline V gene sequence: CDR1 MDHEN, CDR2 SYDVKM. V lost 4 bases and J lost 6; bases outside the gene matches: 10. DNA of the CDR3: TGTGCCAGCAGTTCTGGACTAGCGTCGGCCTCCAATGAGCAGTTCTTC. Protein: CASSSGLASASNEQFF.

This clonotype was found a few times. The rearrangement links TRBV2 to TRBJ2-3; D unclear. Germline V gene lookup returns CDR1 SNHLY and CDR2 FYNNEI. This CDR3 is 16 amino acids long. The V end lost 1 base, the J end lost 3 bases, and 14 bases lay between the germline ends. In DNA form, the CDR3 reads TGTGCCAGCAGTGAAGAGGCTAGTGGGGTAACAGATACGCAGTATTTT. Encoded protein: CASSEEASGVTDTQYF.

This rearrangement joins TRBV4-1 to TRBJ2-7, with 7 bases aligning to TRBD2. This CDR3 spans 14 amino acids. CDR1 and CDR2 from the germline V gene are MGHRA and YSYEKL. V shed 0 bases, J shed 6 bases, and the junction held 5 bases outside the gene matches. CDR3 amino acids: CASSQEERGGEQYV. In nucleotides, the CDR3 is TGCGCCAGCAGCCAAGAAGAGCGGGGAGGCGAGCAGTACGTC.

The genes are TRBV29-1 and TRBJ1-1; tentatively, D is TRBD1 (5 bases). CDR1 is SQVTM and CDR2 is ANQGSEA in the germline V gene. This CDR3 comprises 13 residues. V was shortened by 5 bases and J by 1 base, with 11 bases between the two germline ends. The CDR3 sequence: CSVRGGGNTEAFF. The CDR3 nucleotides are TGCAGCGTTCGCGGGGGGGGGAACACTGAAGCTTTCTTT.

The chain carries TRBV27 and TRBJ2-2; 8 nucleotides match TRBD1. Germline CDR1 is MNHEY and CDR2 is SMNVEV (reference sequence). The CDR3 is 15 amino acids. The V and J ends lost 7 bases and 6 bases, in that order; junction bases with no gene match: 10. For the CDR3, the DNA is TGTGCCAGCACCCCCGGGACAGGTTTTTCCGGGGAGCTGTTTTTT. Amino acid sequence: CASTPGTGFSGELFF.

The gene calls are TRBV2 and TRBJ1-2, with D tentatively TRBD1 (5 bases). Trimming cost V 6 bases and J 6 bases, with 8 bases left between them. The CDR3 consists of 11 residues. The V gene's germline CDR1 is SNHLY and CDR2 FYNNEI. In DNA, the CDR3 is TGTGCCAGCAGGGGGCCCGATGGCTACACCTTC. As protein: CASRGPDGYTF.

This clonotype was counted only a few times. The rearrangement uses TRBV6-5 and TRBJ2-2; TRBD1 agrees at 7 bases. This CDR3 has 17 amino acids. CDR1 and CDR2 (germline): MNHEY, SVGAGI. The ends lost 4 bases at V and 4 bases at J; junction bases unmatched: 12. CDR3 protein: CASSSLRTGGGTGELFF. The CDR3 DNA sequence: TGTGCCAGCAGTTCATTAAGGACAGGCGGTGGCACCGGGGAGCTGTTTTTT.

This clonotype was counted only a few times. The CDR3 DNA reads TGCGCCAGCAGCTTGCCTACCGCTAATGAGCAGTTCTTC. Encoded protein: CASSLPTANEQFF. The V and J genes are TRBV5-1 and TRBJ2-1; D is uncertain. The CDR3 loop spans 13 amino acids. V shed 1 base and J shed 7 bases, with 9 bases lying between them. CDR1 is SGHRS and CDR2 is YFSETQ in the germline V gene.

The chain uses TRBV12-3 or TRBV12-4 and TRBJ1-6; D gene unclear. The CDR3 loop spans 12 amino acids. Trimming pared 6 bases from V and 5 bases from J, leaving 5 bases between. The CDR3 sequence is CASSGNNSPLHF. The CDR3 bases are TGTGCCAGCAGCGGAAATAATTCACCCCTCCACTTT.

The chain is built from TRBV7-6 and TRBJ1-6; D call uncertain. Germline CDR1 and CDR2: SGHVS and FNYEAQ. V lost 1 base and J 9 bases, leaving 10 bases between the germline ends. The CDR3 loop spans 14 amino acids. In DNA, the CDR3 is TGTGCCAGCAGCTTAGAGGAGGGAGGTTCACCCCTCCACTTT. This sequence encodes CASSLEEGGSPLHF. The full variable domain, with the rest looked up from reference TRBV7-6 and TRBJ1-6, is GAGVSQSPRYKVTKRGQDVALRCDPISGHVSLYWYRQALGQGPEFLTYFNYEAQQDKSGLPNDRFSAERPEGSISTLTIQRTEQRDSAMYRCASSLEEGGSPLHFGNGTRLTVT.

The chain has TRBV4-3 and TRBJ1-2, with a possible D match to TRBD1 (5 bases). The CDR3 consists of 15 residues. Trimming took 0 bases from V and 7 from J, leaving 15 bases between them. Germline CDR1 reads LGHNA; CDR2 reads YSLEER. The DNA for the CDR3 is TGCGCCAGCAGCCAAGATTTGGGGACGATCCCTGGCTACACCTTC. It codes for CASSQDLGTIPGYTF.

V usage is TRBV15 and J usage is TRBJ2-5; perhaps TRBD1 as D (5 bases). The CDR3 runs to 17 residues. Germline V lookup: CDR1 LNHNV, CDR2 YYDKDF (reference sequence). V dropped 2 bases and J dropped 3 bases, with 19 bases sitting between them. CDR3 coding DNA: TGTGCCACCAGCAGATATAGTTGGACAACCATAGAAGAGACCCAGTACTTC. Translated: CATSRYSWTTIEETQYF.

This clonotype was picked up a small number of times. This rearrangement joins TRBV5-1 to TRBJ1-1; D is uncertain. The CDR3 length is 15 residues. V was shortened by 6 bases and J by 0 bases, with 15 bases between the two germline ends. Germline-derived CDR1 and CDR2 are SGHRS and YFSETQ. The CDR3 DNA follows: TGCGCCAGCACCCGGATGGGCAGCCTGAACACTGAAGCTTTCTTT. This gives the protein CASTRMGSLNTEAFF.

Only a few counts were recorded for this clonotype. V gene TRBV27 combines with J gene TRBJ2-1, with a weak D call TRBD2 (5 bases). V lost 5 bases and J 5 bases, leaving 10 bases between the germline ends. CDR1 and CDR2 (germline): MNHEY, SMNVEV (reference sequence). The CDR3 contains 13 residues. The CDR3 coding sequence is TGTGCCAGCAGTCAGCGAGCGGACAATGAGCAGTTCTTC. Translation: CASSQRADNEQFF.

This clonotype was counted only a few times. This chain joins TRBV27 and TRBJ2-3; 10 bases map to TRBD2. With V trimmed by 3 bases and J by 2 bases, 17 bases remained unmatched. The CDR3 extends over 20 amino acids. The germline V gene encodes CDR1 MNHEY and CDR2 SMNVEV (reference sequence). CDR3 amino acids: CASSFQPWGLAGGDTDTQYF. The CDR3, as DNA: TGTGCCAGCAGTTTCCAACCCTGGGGATTAGCGGGGGGAGACACAGATACGCAGTATTTT.

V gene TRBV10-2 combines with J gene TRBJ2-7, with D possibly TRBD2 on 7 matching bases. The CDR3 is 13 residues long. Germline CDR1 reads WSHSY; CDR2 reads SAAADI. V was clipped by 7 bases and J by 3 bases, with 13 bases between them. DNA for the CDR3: TGCGCCAGCAACCAGGGAGGGGGCTACGAGCAGTACGTC. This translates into CASNQGGGYEQYV.

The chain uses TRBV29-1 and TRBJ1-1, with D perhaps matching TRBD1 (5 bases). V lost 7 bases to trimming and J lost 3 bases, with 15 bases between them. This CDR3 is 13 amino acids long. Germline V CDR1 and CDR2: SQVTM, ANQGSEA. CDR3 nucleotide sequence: TGCAGCGCCCTAAAAAGGGGAGACACTGAAGCTTTCTTT. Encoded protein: CSALKRGDTEAFF.

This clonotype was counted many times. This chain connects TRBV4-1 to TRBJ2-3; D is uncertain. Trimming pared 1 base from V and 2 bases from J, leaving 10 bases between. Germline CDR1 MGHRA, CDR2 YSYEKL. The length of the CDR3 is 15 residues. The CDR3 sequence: CASSQVGPLTDTQYF. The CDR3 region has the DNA TGCGCCAGCAGCCAAGTAGGCCCCCTCACAGATACGCAGTATTTT.

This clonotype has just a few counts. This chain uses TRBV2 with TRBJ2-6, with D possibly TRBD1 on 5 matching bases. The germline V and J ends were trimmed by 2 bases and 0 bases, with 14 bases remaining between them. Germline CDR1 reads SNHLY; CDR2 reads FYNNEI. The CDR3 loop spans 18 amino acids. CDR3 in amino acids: CASSEWGSSPSGANVLTF. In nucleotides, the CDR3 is TGTGCCAGCAGTGAATGGGGCAGCTCCCCCTCTGGGGCCAACGTCCTGACTTTC.

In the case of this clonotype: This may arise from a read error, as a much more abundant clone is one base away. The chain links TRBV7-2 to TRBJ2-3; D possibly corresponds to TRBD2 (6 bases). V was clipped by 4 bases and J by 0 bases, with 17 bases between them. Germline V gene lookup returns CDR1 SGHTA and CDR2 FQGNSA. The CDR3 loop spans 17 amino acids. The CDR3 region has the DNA TGTGCCAGCAGCTCCCTGCGACTAGTGGGGAGCACAGATACGCAGTATTTT. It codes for CASSSLRLVGSTDTQYF.

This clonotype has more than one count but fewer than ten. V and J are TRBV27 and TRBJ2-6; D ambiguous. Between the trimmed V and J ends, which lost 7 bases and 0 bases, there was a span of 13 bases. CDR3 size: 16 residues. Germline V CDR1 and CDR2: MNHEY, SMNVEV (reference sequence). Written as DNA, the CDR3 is TGTGCCAGCAAGGGCGGCGAGAGCTCTGGGGCCAACGTCCTGACTTTC. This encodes CASKGGESSGANVLTF. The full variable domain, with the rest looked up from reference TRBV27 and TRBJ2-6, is EAQVTQNPRYLITVTGKKLTVTCSQNMNHEYMSWYRQDPGLGLRQIYYSMNVEVTDKGDVPEGYKVSRKEKRNFPLILESPSPNQTSLYFCASKGGESSGANVLTFGAGSRLTVL.

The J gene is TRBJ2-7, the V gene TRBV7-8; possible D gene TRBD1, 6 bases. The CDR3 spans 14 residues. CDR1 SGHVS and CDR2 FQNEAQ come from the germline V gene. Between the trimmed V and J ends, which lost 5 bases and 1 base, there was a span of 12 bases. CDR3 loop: CASSPKTGSYEQYF. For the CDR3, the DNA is TGTGCCAGCAGCCCCAAGACAGGATCCTACGAGCAGTACTTC.

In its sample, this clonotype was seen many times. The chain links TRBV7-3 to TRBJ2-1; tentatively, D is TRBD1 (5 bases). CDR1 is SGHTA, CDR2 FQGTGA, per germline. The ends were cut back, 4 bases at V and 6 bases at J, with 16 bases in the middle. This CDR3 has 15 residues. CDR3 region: CASSSDPRVLNEQFF. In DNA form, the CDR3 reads TGTGCCAGCAGCTCGGACCCCAGGGTTCTCAATGAGCAGTTCTTC.

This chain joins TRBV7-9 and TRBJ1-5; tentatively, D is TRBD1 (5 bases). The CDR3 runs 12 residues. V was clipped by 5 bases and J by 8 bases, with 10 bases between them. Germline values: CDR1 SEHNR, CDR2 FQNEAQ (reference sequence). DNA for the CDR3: TGTGCCAGCAGCCAGGGCCTGGAGCCCCAGCATTTT. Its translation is CASSQGLEPQHF. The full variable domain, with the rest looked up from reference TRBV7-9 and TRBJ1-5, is DTGVSQNPRHKITKRGQNVTFRCDPISEHNRLYWYRQTLGQGPEFLTYFQNEAQLEKSRLLSDRFSAERPKGSFSTLEIQRTEQGDSAMYLCASSQGLEPQHFGDGTRLSIL.

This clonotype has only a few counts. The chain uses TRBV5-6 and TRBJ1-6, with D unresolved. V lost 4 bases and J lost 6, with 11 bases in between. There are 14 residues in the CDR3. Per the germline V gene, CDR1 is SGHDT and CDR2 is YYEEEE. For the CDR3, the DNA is TGTGCCAGCAGCGCCACCCCTAGTAATTCACCCCTCCACTTT. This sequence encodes CASSATPSNSPLHF.

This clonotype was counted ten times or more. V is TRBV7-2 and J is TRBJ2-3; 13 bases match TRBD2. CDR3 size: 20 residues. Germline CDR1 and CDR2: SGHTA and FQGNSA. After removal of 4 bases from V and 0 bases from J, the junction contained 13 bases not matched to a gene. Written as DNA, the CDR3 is TGTGCCAGCAGCTGGGGACTAGCGGGGTCCCCTGCTTACAGCACAGATACGCAGTATTTT. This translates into CASSWGLAGSPAYSTDTQYF. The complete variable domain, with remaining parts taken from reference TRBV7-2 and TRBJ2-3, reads GAGVSQSPSNKVTEKGKDVELRCDPISGHTALYWYRQSLGQGLEFLIYFQGNSAPDKSGLPSDRFSAERTGGSVSTLTIQRTQQEDSAVYLCASSWGLAGSPAYSTDTQYFGPGTRLTVL.

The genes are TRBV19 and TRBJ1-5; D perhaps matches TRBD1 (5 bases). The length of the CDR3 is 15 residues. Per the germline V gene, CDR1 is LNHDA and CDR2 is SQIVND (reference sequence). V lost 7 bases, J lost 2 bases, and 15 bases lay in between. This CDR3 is CASTANPGGNQPQHF. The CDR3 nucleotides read TGTGCCAGTACCGCTAACCCGGGGGGCAATCAGCCCCAGCATTTT.

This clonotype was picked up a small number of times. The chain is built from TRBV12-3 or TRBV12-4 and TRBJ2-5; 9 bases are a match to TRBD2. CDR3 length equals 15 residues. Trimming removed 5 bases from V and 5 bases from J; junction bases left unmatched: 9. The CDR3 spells CASSPSGVLGETQYF. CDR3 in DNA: TGTGCCAGCAGTCCTAGCGGGGTCCTGGGGGAGACCCAGTACTTC.

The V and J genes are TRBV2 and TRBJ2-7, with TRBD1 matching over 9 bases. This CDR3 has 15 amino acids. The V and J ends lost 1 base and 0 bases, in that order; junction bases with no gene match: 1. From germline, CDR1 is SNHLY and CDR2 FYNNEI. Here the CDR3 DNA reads TGTGCCAGCAGTGAAGGGGACAGGGCCTCCTACGAGCAGTACTTC. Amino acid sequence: CASSEGDRASYEQYF.

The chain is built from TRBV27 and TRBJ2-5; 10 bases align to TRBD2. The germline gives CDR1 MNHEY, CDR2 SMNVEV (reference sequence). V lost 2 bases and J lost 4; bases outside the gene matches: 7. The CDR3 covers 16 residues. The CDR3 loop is CASSLTPAGGPETQYF. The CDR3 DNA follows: TGTGCCAGCAGTTTAACCCCAGCGGGGGGGCCAGAGACCCAGTACTTC.

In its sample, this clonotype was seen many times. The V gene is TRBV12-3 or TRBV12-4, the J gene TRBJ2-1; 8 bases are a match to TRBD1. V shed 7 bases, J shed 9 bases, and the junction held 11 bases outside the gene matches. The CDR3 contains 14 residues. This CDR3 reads CASKPGQGVGEQFF. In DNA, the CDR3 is TGTGCCAGCAAACCTGGACAGGGAGTGGGTGAGCAGTTCTTC.